This T cell receptor beta chain was captured in a study of blood T cell repertoires in COVID-19. Overall study context: Resolution of symptoms, clearance, or two negative PCRs was present in recovered Cohort 3 donors.

Germline V lookup: CDR1 SGHTA, CDR2 FQGNSA. This CDR3 has 14 residues. V shed 5 bases and J 4 bases; nucleotides not matched to a gene: 6. Per the authors' pipeline: Estimated nucleated cell counts came from reference gene primer amplification. The protocol was immunoSEQ multiplex PCR, while the TCRdb copy is restricted to in-frame clones and leaves out a portion. V, J and clone size are taken as reported in that table, and D and trimming were inferred from the DNA itself. The profile shows roughly 210,000 clones, around 86% of them singletons. What was sequenced was PBMCs or T cells enriched from blood (not recorded which). This chain joins TRBV7-2 and TRBJ2-7; 9 bases are a match to TRBD1. This sequence originates from a man between 25 and 39 years old in a cohort exposed to, infected with or recovered from COVID-19 (not recorded which). CDR3 protein: CASSTGTGWYEQYF. Here the CDR3 DNA reads TGTGCCAGCAGCACGGGGACAGGGTGGTACGAGCAGTACTTC.